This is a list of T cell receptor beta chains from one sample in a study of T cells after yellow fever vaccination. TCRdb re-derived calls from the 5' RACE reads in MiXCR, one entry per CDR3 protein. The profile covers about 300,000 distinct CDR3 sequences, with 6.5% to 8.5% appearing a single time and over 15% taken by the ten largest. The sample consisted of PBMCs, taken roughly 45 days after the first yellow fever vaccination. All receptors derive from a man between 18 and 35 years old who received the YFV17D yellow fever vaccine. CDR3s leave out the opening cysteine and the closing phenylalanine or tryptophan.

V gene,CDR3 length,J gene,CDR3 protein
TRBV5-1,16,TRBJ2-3,ASRKRLAGELGADTQY
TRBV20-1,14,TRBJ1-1,TPGWSGPAMNTEAF
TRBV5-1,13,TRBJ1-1,ASRHGTGGDTEAF
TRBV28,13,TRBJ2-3,ASSLWGPHTDTQY
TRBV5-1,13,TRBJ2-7,ASSLEGQGVYEQY
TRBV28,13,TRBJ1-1,ASSFGGRGNTEAF
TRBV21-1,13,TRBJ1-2,ASSKGDRIYYGYT
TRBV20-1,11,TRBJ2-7,SAPSLGSYEQY
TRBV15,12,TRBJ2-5,ATSREAGLETQY
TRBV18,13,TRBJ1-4,ASSLTGAVDEKLF
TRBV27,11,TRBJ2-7,ASSRAGLYEQY
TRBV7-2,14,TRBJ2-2,ASSSYLGANTGELF
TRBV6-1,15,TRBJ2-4,ASSPGYLGATKNIQY
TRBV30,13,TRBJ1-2,AWWVEGEDPYGYT
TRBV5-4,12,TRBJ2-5,ASRKWGAQETQY
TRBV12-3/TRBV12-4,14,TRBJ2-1,ASILDLAGGDGEQF
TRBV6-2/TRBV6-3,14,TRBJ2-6,ASSPGRVSGANVLT
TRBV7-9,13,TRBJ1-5,ASSFGTGRNQPQH
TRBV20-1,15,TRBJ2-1,SARSGGMPGRPDEQF
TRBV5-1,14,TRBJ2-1,ASSLIGQGQGNEQF
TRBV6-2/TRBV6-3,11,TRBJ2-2,ASRRTVTGELF
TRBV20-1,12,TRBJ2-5,SAMVGAYQETQY
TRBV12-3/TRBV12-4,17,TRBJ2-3,ASSLGTSGGAPSTDTQY
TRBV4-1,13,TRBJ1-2,ASSQEGPPNYGYT
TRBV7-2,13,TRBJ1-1,ASTYGGWGNTEAF
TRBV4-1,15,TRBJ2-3,ASSPSGGPLYTDTQY
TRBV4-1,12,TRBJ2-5,ASSQTTGGGGQY
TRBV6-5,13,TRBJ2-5,ASSTLAGRKETQY
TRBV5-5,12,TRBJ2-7,ASSLGDRDYEQY
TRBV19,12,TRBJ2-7,ASSMGSGSYEQY
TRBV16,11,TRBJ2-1,ASSQSVQGEQF
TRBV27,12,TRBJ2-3,ASSPTGPTDTQY
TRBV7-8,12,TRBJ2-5,ASSEDRGEETQY
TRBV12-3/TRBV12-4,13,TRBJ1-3,ASRWDSLTGNTIY
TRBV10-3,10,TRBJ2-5,AITSGGETQY
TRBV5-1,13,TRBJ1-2,ASSPTTTKIYGYT
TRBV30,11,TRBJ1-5,AWSVGGGQPQH
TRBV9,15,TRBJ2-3,ASSSNRGGFRTDTQY
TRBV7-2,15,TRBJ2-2,ASSVGTSEPMNGELF
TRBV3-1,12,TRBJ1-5,ASSQAEGGQPQH
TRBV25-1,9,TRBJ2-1,ASSNDGDGV
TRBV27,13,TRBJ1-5,ASSLSTGNNQPQH
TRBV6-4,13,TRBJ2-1,ASSDSGGAIDEQF
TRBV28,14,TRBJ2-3,ASSKGQGMGTDTQY
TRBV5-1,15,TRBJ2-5,ASSLTGLAGYQETQY
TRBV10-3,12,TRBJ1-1,AISEGRVRTEAF
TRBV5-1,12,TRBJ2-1,ASSLGRGANEQF
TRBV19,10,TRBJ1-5,ASSIRGESQH
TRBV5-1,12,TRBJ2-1,ASSYGTGNNEQF
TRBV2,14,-,ASNLAGPRSTDTQH
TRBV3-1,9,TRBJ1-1,ASSHTTGSF
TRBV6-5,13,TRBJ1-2,ASSLPGQAAGRYT
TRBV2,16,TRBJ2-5,AISLWPEGASGRETQY
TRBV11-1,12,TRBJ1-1,ASSLWSGGTEAF
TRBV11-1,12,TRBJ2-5,ASTRTGWEETQY
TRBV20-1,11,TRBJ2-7,SAGRTSYAEQY
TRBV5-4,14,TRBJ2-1,ASSAGRAGTNNEQF